This T cell receptor beta chain was recorded in a study of blood T cells in healthy people across ages. In its sample, this clonotype was seen a few times. Next came a second PCR, run for about 7 to 12 cycles, which used a sample-barcoded 5' primer along with a J-beta primer mix. TCRdb re-analysed the 5' RACE reads in MiXCR, keeping a single row per CDR3 protein. The data contain more than 1.4 million distinct CDR3 sequences, roughly 40% of them singletons. CDR3 length: 17 residues. Per the germline V gene, CDR1 is WNHNN and CDR2 is SYGVQD (reference sequence). After removal of 3 bases from V and 5 bases from J, the junction contained 12 bases not matched to a gene.

The chain recombines TRBV10-1 with TRBJ2-5, with TRBD2 identical over 10 bases. The sequence derives from a woman under 30 in good health. Input material: blood. The DNA of the CDR3 is TGCGCCAGCAGTGAAGGAACAAGCGGGGGGGCCCTGGAGACCCAGTACTTC. Translation gives CASSEGTSGGALETQYF.